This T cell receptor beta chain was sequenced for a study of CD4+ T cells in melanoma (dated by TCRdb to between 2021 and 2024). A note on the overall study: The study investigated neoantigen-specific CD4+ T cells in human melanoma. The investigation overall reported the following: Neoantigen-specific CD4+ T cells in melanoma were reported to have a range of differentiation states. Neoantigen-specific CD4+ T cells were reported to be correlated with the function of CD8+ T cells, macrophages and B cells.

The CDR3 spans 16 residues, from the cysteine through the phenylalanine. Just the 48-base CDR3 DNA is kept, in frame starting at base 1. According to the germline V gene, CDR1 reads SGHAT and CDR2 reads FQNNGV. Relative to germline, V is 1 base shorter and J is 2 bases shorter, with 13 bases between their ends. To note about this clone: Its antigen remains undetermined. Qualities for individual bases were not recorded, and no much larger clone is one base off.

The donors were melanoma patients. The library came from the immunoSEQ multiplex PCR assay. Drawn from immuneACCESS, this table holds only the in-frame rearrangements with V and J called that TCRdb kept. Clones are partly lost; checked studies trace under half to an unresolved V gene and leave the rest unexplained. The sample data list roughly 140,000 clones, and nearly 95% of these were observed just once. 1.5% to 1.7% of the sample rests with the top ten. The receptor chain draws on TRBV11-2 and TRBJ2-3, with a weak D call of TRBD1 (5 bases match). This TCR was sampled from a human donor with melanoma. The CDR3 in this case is CASSLGLGPNTDTQYF. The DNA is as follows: TGTGCCAGCAGCTTAGGACTGGGGCCAAACACAGATACGCAGTATTTT.